The 20 T cell receptor beta chains in this list originate from one sample, sequenced in a study of tumor-infiltrating lymphocytes in localized non-small cell lung cancer. The table came from immunoSEQ multiplex PCR; TCRdb's copy has only in-frame clones and leaves some out. Counted here are 9,500 to 14,000 clones, roughly 84% occurring once; the ten biggest clones make up around 7.9%. Source material: lung tumor tissue. The receptor source for this set is a human donor with non-small cell lung cancer.

The chain combines TRBV4-2 with TRBJ1-2; maybe TRBD1 (5 bases). Germline V lookup: CDR1 LGHNA, CDR2 YNFKEQ. The CDR3 sequence is 14 residues long. V was cut by 3 bases and J by 8 bases, with 16 bases left in between. The CDR3 DNA reads TGTGCCAGCAGCCAGGTCGGGACCCCCGACGGCTACACCTTC. As protein: CASSQVGTPDGYTF.

The genes are TRBV27 and TRBJ2-3; D gene uncertain. This CDR3 contains 16 residues. Germline lookup yields CDR1 MNHEY and CDR2 SMNVEV (reference sequence). V was clipped by 5 bases and J by 0 bases, with 15 bases between them. In DNA, the CDR3 is TGTGCCAGCAGTCCGTCGCGCGTTCCTAGCACAGATACGCAGTATTTT. Its translation: CASSPSRVPSTDTQYF.

V and J are TRBV29-1 and TRBJ2-7; 10 nucleotides agree with TRBD2. CDR3 size: 13 residues. Trimming removed 0 bases from V and 5 bases from J; junction bases left unmatched: 1. Looked up from germline, CDR1 is SQVTM and CDR2 is ANQGSEA. As DNA, the CDR3 is TGCAGCGTTGAAGATGGGACTAGCGACGAGCAGTACTTC. This sequence encodes CSVEDGTSDEQYF.

This clone showed up just once. This chain connects TRBV27 to TRBJ2-7; D might be TRBD1 (7 bases). The CDR3 extends over 13 amino acids. V dropped 4 bases and J dropped 5 bases, with 12 bases sitting between them. The germline gives CDR1 MNHEY, CDR2 SMNVEV (reference sequence). DNA of the CDR3: TGTGCCAGCAGTTCCCAGGGGGGCGACGAGCAGTACTTC. Protein sequence: CASSSQGGDEQYF.

This chain joins TRBV5-1 and TRBJ2-7; D is unclear. CDR1 and CDR2 from the germline V gene are SGHRS and YFSETQ. V was pared by 4 bases and J by 7 bases, with 15 bases between. CDR3 length equals 13 residues. This CDR3 is CASSPRPPLEQYF. The CDR3, as DNA: TGCGCCAGCAGCCCACGGCCTCCATTGGAGCAGTACTTC.

The chain combines TRBV10-3 with TRBJ2-1; TRBD2 aligns across 11 bases. The trim removed 11 bases at V and 7 bases at J, leaving 10 bases unmatched. The germline V gene encodes CDR1 ENHRY and CDR2 SYGVKD. This CDR3 spans 14 amino acids. The CDR3 region has the DNA TGTGCCTTCCAACTAGCGGGAGTGAGAAATGAGCAGTTCTTC. The encoded protein is CAFQLAGVRNEQFF.

In this sample, this clone turned up a few times. This chain connects TRBV30 to TRBJ2-7; D is unresolved. Germline V gene lookup returns CDR1 GTSNPN and CDR2 SVGIG (reference sequence). This CDR3 contains 13 residues. V was cut by 3 bases and J by 0 bases, with 9 bases left in between. For the CDR3, the DNA is TGTGCCTGGAGGGGGATAAGCTCCTACGAGCAGTACTTC. The encoded protein is CAWRGISSYEQYF.

The chain links TRBV5-1 to TRBJ2-1; D is undetermined. With 5 bases removed from V and 2 bases from J, the gap between germline ends came to 11 bases. CDR3 length: 14 residues. CDR1 is SGHRS and CDR2 is YFSETQ in the germline V gene. CDR3 sequence (DNA): TGCGCCAGCAGGCCAGATATCGCCTACAATGAGCAGTTCTTC. This encodes CASRPDIAYNEQFF.

This clone was observed a single time. The CDR3 loop is CASSYGASPAYEQYF. Here the CDR3 DNA reads TGTGCCAGCAGTTACGGCGCCTCCCCAGCCTACGAGCAGTACTTC. The chain joins TRBV6-5 to TRBJ2-7, with unresolved D. With 2 bases removed from V and 2 bases from J, the gap between germline ends came to 13 bases. Looked up from germline, CDR1 is MNHEY and CDR2 is SVGAGI. This CDR3 has 15 amino acids.

The genes are TRBV2 and TRBJ1-2, with no clear D. The V gene's germline CDR1 is SNHLY and CDR2 FYNNEI. The CDR3 runs 13 residues. Trimming removed 4 bases from V and 2 bases from J, with 8 bases in between. The CDR3 DNA is TGTGCCAGCAGTGGGGTTGCGAACTATGGCTACACCTTC. Its protein is CASSGVANYGYTF.

V and J are TRBV28 and TRBJ2-7; 7 nucleotides align to TRBD1. The junction had 3 bases not matched to a gene; V was cut back by 8 bases and J by 2 bases. The CDR3 length is 12 residues. The germline gives CDR1 MDHEN, CDR2 SYDVKM. CDR3 region: CASDRDPYEQYF. The CDR3 DNA is TGTGCCAGCGACAGGGACCCCTACGAGCAGTACTTC. The full variable domain, in which reference TRBV28 and TRBJ2-7 provide the parts outside the CDR3, is DVKVTQSSRYLVKRTGEKVFLECVQDMDHENMFWYRQDPGLGLRLIYFSYDVKMKEKGDIPEGYSVSREKKERFSLILESASTNQTSMYLCASDRDPYEQYFGPGTRLTVT.

The V call is TRBV11-2, the J call TRBJ2-5; 11 positions match TRBD2. Unmatched junction bases numbered 7, after V lost 0 bases and J lost 4 bases. Germline V CDR1 and CDR2: SGHAT, FQNNGV. The CDR3 sequence is 17 residues long. The DNA of the CDR3 is TGTGCCAGCAGCTTAGATCAGTATGGACTAGCGGGAGAGACCCAGTACTTC. It encodes CASSLDQYGLAGETQYF.

The V call is TRBV4-2, the J call TRBJ2-7; no clear D gene. The V gene's germline CDR1 is LGHNA and CDR2 YNFKEQ. The CDR3 is 12 residues long. V lost 1 base, J lost 3 bases, and 4 bases lay in between. CDR3 sequence: CASSQGYYEQYF. The DNA for the CDR3 is TGTGCCAGCAGCCAAGGGTACTACGAGCAGTACTTC.

For the CDR3, the DNA is TGTGCCAGCAGCCTAGGGGCGGGAGTTGAGCAGTTCTTC. It translates to CASSLGAGVEQFF. This chain joins TRBV11-2 and TRBJ2-1; TRBD2 aligns across 7 bases. V dropped 5 bases and J dropped 9; count of bases not matched to a gene: 7. The germline gives CDR1 SGHAT, CDR2 FQNNGV. This CDR3 spans 13 amino acids. The full variable domain, with the rest looked up from reference TRBV11-2 and TRBJ2-1, is EAGVAQSPRYKIIEKRQSVAFWCNPISGHATLYWYQQILGQGPKLLIQFQNNGVVDDSQLPKDRFSAERLKGVDSTLKIQPAKLEDSAVYLCASSLGAGVEQFFGPGTRLTVL.

The V call is TRBV29-1, the J call TRBJ1-1, with unresolved D. V lost 3 bases, J lost 4 bases, and 6 bases lay in between. This CDR3 comprises 11 residues. The germline gives CDR1 SQVTM, CDR2 ANQGSEA. The chain's CDR3 is CSVESGTEAFF. CDR3 bases: TGCAGCGTTGAGTCCGGCACTGAAGCTTTCTTT.

The chain uses TRBV5-1 and TRBJ2-2; 8 bases agree with TRBD2. The CDR3 extends over 19 amino acids. J lost 6 bases, V lost 4 bases, and 20 bases had no gene match. Germline CDR1 reads SGHRS; CDR2 reads YFSETQ. In DNA form, the CDR3 reads TGCGCCAGCAGCGATCCCTTAGGGGCGGGAGGCCCGGGGGCCGGGGAGCTGTTTTTT. Translation: CASSDPLGAGGPGAGELFF.

The CDR3 here is CASSQLALSDYGYTF. DNA of the CDR3: TGCGCCAGCAGCCAACTGGCCTTGAGCGACTATGGCTACACCTTC. The chain employs TRBV4-3 and TRBJ1-2; D unclear. Trimming pared 2 bases from V and 3 bases from J, leaving 13 bases between. The CDR3 sequence is 15 residues long. Germline V CDR1 and CDR2: LGHNA, YSLEER.

This chain links TRBV19 with TRBJ1-2; D not resolved. The V end lost 3 bases, the J end lost 8 bases, and 16 bases lay between the germline ends. Germline V lookup: CDR1 LNHDA, CDR2 SQIVND (reference sequence). This CDR3 has 14 amino acids. The CDR3 protein is CASSMGGWVTGYTF. The DNA for the CDR3 is TGTGCCAGTAGTATGGGCGGATGGGTTACCGGCTACACCTTC.

This chain uses TRBV4-3 with TRBJ2-5; no firm D call. The germline V and J ends were trimmed by 2 bases and 5 bases, with 9 bases remaining between them. CDR3 size: 13 residues. Germline V gene sequence: CDR1 LGHNA, CDR2 YSLEER. The CDR3 DNA reads as TGCGCCAGCAGCCAAAGTGTCGTCGAGACCCAGTACTTC. It encodes CASSQSVVETQYF.

This sequence joins TRBV27 and TRBJ2-7; D perhaps matches TRBD1 (5 bases). V lost 4 bases and J lost 0, with 10 bases in between. Germline CDR1 MNHEY, CDR2 SMNVEV (reference sequence). This CDR3 region has 14 residues. Here the CDR3 reads CASSSPGNSYEQYF. The CDR3 DNA reads TGTGCCAGCAGTTCACCAGGGAACTCCTACGAGCAGTACTTC.